The present TCR beta chain was sequenced within a study of shared clonotypes between healthy human individuals. Assay used: immunoSEQ multiplex PCR; TCRdb lists only in-frame clones, some missing. The sample comprises about 2.4 million clones, 85% to 95% of which are singletons, and 0.13% to 0.15% rests with the top ten. Germline-derived CDR1 and CDR2 are ENHRY and SYGVKD. Trimming removed 0 bases at V and 5 bases at J, with 8 bases between. The CDR3 length is 13 residues. The receptor's source is a man between 18 and 35 years old in good health. The sample was naive CD4+ T cells sorted from blood. As to subset: CD45RA+ positively selected. The V gene is TRBV10-3, the J gene TRBJ2-7; D gene unclear. The CDR3 protein is CAISESPPNEQYF. Here the CDR3 DNA reads TGTGCCATCAGTGAGTCCCCCCCCAACGAGCAGTACTTC.